Reported below is one TCR beta chain. The source of the sample is a study of PD-L1 blockade in urothelial cancer. Turning to the study itself: Researchers looked at the blood 3 weeks (second dose) and 6 weeks after treatment began.

Per-patient samples, pretreatment and on-treatment, numbered 1 to 8. With V trimmed by 7 bases and J by 4 bases, 8 bases remained unmatched. The CDR3 has 14 residues. Germline CDR1 reads MNHEY; CDR2 reads SVGAGI. Sequencing was performed with immunoSEQ multiplex PCR; in TCRdb, only in-frame clones are kept and a portion is missing. There are just over 20,000 clones in the sample; roughly 90% occur only once, and 16% lies in the top ten. This sample comprised PBMCs, obtained around atezolizumab (anti-PD-L1) treatment. J is TRBJ2-7 and V is TRBV6-5; 9 positions agree with TRBD1. The TCR originated in a woman between 55 and 75 years old with urothelial cancer. The CDR3 DNA reads TGTGCCAGCACCCCGACAGGGGGGAGATACGAGCAGTACTTC. It encodes CASTPTGGRYEQYF.